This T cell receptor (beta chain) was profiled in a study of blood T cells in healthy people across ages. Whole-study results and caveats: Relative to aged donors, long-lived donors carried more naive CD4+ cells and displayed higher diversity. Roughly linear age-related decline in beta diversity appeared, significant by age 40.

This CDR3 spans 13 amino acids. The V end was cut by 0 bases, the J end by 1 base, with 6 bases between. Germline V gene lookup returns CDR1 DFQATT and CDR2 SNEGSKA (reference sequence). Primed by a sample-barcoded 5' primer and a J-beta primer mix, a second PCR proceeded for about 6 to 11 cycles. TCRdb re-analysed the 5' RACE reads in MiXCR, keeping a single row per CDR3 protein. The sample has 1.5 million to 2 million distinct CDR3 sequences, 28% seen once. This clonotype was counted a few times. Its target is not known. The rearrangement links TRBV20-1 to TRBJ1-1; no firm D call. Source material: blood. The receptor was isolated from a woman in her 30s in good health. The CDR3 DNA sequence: TGCAGTGCTAGAGATCTGGGGAACACTGAAGCTTTCTTT. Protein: CSARDLGNTEAFF.